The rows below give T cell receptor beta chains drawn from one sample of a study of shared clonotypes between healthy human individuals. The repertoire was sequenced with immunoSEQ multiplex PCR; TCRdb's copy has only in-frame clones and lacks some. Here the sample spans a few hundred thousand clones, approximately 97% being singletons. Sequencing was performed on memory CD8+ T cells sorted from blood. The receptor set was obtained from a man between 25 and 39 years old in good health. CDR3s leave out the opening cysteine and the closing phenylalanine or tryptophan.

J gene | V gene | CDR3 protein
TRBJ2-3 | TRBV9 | ASSVVAGSDTQY
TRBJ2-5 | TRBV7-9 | ASSRYRTGEAGTQY
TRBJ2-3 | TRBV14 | ASSQVVPTSGMVLTDTQY
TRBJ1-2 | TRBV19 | ASSILGRSYGYT
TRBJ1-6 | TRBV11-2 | ASSLGGSPLH
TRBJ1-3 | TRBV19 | ASSIEASGNTIY
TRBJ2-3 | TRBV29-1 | SVPLAERGTDTQY
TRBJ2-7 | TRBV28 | ASSEAFTYEQY
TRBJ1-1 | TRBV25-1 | ASSGGRGHVNTEAF
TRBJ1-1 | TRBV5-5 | ASSLPGLNTEAF
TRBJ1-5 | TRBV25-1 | ASSLTGKGQPQH
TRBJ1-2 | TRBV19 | ASSLPGQGYGYT
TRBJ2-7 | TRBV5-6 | ASSLGRYEQY
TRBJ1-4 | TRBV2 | ASRKTELGVANEKLF
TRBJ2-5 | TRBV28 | ASSPTGNEETQY
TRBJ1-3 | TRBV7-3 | ASSLNNGNTIY
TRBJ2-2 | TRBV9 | ASSVTSGITGELF
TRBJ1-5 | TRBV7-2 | ASSLEGVRGNQPQH
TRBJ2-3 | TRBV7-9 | ASSSALRDFTDTQY
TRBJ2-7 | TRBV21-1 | ASSNPGRDRYEQY
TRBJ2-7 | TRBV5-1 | ASSLGFGQQQY
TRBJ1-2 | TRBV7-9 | ASTIPGTEDGYT
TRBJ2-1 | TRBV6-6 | ASSYSSDNEQF
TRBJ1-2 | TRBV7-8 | ASSLVSGDYGYT
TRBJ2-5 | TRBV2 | ASSGQRETQY
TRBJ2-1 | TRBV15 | ATSSFRGLATDEQF
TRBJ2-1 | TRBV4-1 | ASGLAGGLKYDEQF
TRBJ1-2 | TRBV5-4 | ASSLKVGTGESYT
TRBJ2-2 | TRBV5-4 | ASSLQGANTGELF
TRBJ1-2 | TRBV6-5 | ASSSVPGDGGYT
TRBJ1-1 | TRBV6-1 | ASNFDSYTEAF
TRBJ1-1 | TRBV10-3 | AISAGFLNTEAF
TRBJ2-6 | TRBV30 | AWSVPGGGSSGANVLT
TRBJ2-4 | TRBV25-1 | ASSAPAGAIQY
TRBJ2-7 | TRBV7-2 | ASSLGGSGIYEQY
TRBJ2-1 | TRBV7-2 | ASSLFTGSLAYNEQF
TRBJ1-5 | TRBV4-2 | ASSQVKGGSNQPQH
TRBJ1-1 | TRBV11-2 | ASSLRGNTEAF
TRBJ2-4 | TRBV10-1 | ASSATGAKNIQY
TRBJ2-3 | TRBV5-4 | ASSLAAGGFRDTQY
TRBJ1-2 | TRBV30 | AWSYTGNYGYT
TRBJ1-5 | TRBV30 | AWSVQGVRQPQH
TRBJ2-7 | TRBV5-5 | ASSLDSGFGQGYEQY
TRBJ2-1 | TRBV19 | ASSTPGETYNEQF
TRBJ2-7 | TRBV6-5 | ASSATETYEQY
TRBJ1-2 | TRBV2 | ASSVVWDRARGYT
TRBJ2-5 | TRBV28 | ASEQGGKKTQY
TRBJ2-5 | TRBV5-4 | ASSLVVLGGETQY
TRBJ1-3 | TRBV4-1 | ASSQERFGGRQTIY
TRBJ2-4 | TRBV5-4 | ASSETSGRDKNIQY
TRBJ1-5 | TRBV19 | ASIRTGGPQGNQPQH
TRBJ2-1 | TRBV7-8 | ASSLGLAGGRYNEQF
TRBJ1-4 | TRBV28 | ASSSPGGEEKLF
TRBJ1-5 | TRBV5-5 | ASRAWTGNLPQH
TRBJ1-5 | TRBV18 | ASSPDSGKRGNQPQH